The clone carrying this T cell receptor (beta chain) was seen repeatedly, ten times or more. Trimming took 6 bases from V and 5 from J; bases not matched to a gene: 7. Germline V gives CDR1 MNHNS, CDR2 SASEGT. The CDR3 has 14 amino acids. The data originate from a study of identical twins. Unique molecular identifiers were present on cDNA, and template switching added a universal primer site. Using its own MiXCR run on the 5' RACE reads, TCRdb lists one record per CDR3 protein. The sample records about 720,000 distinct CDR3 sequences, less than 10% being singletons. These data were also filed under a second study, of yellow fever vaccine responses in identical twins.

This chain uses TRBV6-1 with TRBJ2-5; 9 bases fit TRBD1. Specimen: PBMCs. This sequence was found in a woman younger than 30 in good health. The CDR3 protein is CASRTQGAAETQYF. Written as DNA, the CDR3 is TGTGCCAGCAGAACACAGGGGGCGGCGGAGACCCAGTACTTC.